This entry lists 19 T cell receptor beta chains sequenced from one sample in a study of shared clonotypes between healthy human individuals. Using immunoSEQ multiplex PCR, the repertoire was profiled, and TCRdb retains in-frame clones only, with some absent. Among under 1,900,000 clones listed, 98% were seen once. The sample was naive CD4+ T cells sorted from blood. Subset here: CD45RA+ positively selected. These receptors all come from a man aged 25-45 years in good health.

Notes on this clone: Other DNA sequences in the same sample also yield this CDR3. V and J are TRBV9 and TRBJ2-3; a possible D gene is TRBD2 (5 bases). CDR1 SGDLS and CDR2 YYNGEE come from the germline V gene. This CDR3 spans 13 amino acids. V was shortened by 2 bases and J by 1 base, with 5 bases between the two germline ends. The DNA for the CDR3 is TGTGCCAGCAGCGTCGGGGGCACAGATACGCAGTATTTT. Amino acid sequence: CASSVGGTDTQYF. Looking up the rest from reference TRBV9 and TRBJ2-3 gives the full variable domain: DSGVTQTPKHLITATGQRVTLRCSPRSGDLSVYWYQQSLDQGLQFLIQYYNGEERAKGNILERFSAQQFPDLHSELNLSSLELGDSALYFCASSVGGTDTQYFGPGTRLTVL.

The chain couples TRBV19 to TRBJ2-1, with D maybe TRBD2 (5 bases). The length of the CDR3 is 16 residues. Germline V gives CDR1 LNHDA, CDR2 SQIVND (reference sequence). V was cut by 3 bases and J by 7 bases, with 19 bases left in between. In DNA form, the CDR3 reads TGTGCCAGTAGTATTTATCTCCGGGAAATGACGAATGAGCAGTTCTTC. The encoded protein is CASSIYLREMTNEQFF.

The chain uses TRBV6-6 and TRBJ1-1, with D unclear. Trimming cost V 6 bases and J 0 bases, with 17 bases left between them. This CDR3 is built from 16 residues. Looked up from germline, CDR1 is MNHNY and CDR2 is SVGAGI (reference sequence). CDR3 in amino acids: CASSYSVGRMNTEAFF. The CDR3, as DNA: TGTGCCAGCAGCTATTCCGTCGGTAGAATGAACACTGAAGCTTTCTTT.

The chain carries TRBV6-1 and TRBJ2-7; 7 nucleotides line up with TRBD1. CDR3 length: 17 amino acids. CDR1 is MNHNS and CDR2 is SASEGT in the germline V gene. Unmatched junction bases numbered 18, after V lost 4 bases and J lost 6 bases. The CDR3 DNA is TGTGCCAGCAGTGCCCTAGGGGGCCGGGACAGACTTTCCGAGCAGTACTTC. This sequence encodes CASSALGGRDRLSEQYF.

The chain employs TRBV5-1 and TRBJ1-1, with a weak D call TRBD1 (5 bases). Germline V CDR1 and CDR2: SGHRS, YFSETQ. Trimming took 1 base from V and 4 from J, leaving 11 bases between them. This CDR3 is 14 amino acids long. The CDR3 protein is CASSLYGASTEAFF. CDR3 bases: TGCGCCAGCAGCTTGTATGGGGCGTCCACTGAAGCTTTCTTT.

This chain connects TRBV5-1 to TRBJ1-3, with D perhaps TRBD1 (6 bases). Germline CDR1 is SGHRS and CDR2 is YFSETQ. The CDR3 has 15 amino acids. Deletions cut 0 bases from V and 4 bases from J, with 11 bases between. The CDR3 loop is CASSLVQGIGNTIYF. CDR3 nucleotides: TGCGCCAGCAGCTTGGTACAGGGAATCGGAAACACCATATATTTT.

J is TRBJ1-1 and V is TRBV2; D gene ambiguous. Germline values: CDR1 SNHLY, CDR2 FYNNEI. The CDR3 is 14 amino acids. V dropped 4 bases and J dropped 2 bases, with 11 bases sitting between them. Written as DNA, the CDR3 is TGTGCCAGCAGTGTCACCAGCTATAACACTGAAGCTTTCTTT. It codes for CASSVTSYNTEAFF.

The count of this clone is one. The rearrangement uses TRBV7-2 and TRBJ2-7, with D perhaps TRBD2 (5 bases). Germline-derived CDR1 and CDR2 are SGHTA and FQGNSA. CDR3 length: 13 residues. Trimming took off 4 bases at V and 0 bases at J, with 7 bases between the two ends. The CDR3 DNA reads TGTGCCAGCAGCTGGACTCTCTCCTACGAGCAGTACTTC. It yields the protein CASSWTLSYEQYF.

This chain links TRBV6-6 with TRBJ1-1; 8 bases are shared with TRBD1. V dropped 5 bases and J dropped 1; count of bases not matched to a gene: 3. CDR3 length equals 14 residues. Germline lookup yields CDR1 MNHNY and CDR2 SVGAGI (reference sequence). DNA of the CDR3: TGTGCCAGCAGTGACGACAGGGGGAACACTGAAGCTTTCTTT. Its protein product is CASSDDRGNTEAFF.

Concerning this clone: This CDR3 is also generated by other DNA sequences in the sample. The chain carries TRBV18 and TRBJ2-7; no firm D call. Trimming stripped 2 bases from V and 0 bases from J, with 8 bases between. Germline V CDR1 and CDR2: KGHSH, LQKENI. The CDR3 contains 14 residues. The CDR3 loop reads CASSPSGSSYEQYF. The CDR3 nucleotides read TGTGCCAGCTCACCAAGTGGGTCCTCCTACGAGCAGTACTTC.

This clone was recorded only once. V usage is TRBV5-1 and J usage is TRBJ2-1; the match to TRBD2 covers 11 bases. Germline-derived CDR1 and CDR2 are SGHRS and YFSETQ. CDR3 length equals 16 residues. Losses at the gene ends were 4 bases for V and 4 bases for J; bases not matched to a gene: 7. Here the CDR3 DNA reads TGCGCCAGCAGCCCCGTAGCGGGAGGGGTTTACAATGAGCAGTTCTTC. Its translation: CASSPVAGGVYNEQFF.

This CDR3 reads CASSQLGTVYEQYF. In DNA form, the CDR3 reads TGTGCCAGCAGTCAGTTGGGGACAGTTTACGAGCAGTACTTC. V gene TRBV28 combines with J gene TRBJ2-7, with TRBD1 matching 7 bases. Germline loops: CDR1 MDHEN, CDR2 SYDVKM. The CDR3 totals 14 residues. V gave up 5 bases and J gave up 4 bases; unmatched junction bases: 8. The whole variable domain, filled in from reference TRBV28 and TRBJ2-7, reads DVKVTQSSRYLVKRTGEKVFLECVQDMDHENMFWYRQDPGLGLRLIYFSYDVKMKEKGDIPEGYSVSREKKERFSLILESASTNQTSMYLCASSQLGTVYEQYFGPGTRLTVT.

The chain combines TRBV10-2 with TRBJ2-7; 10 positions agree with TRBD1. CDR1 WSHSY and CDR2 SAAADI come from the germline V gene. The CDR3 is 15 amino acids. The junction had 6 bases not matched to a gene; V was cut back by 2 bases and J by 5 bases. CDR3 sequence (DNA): TGCGCCAGCAGTGAGATTTTGGGACAGGGGAACGAGCAGTACTTC. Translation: CASSEILGQGNEQYF.

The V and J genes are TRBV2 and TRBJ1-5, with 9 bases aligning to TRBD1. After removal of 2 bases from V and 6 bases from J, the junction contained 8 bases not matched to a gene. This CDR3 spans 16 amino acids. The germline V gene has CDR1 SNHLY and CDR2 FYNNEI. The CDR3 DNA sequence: TGTGCCAGCAGTGAACGGGGACAGGGTTTCGCTCAGCCCCAGCATTTT. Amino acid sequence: CASSERGQGFAQPQHF.

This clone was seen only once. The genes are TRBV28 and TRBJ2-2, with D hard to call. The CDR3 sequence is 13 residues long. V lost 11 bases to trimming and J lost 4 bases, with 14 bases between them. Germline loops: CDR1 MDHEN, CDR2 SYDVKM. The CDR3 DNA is TGTGCCCTCAGAAGTGTGACCACCGGGGAGCTGTTTTTT. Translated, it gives CALRSVTTGELFF.

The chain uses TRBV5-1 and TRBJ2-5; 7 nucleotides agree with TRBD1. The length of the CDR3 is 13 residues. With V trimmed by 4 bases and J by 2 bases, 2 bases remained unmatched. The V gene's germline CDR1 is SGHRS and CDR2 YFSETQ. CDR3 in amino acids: CASSRDRQETQYF. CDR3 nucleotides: TGCGCCAGCAGCCGGGACAGACAAGAGACCCAGTACTTC.

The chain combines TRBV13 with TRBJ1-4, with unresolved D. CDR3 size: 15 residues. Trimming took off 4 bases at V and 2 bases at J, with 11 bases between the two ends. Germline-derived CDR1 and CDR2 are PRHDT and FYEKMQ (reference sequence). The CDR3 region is CASSSRYRTNEKLFF. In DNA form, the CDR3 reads TGTGCCAGCAGCTCAAGGTATCGGACTAATGAAAAACTGTTTTTT.

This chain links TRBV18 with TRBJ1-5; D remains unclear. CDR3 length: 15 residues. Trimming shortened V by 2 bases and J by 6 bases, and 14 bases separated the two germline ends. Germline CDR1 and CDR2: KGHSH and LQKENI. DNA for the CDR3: TGTGCCAGCTCACCAACAGCTAATGTGGGTCAGCCCCAGCATTTT. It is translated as CASSPTANVGQPQHF.

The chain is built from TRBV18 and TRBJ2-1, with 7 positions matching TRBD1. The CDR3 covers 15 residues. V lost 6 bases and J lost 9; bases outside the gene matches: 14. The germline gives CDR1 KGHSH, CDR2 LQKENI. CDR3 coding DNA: TGTGCCAGCTCGAGCAAAATGCCGAGGGGGCTTGAGCAGTTCTTC. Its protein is CASSSKMPRGLEQFF.